This T cell receptor beta chain was found in a study of T cell changes during pregnancy in multiple sclerosis. Clones were read by immunoSEQ multiplex PCR, and TCRdb kept only the in-frame ones, dropping some. Of 50,000 to 70,000 clones listed, roughly 89% are singletons. This specimen was peripheral blood, taken after pregnancy. The origin of this receptor is a female donor in good health, enrolled as a control in a pregnancy study.

The CDR3 sequence: CASTRRGIGNTIYF. CDR3 coding DNA: TGTGCCAGCACCCGCAGGGGGATCGGAAACACCATATATTTT. The rearrangement joins TRBV5-8 to TRBJ1-3, with 7 bases matching TRBD1. The CDR3 sequence is 14 residues long. Losses at the gene ends were 6 bases for V and 4 bases for J; bases not matched to a gene: 7. In germline, CDR1 is SGHTS, CDR2 YDEGEE. Full variable domain (outside the CDR3, taken from reference TRBV5-8 and TRBJ1-3): EAGVTQSPTHLIKTRGQQATLRCSPISGHTSVYWYQQALGLGLQFLLWYDEGEERNRGNFPPRFSGRQFPNYSSELNVNALELEDSALYLCASTRRGIGNTIYFGEGSWLTVV.